This T cell receptor beta chain was identified in a study of identical twins. TCRdb reprocessed the 5' RACE reads via MiXCR and lists one record per CDR3 protein. In the table there are 400,000 to 500,000 distinct CDR3 sequences, more than 13% of which are singletons. The length of the CDR3 is 14 residues. V was pared by 0 bases and J by 8 bases, with 12 bases between. The germline CDR1 and CDR2 sequences are SNHLY and FYNNEI. This clonotype occurred a few times. The same data also contributed to another study, on yellow fever vaccine responses in identical twins. That report notes: Twins' vaccine T cell response reportedly gave the appearance of partial convergence and partial personalization.

The receptor's source is a woman aged 18-29 years in good health. Sequenced sample: CD4+ T cells sorted from blood. The V gene is TRBV2, the J gene TRBJ2-3; D remains ambiguous. In nucleotides, the CDR3 is TGTGCCAGCAGTGAAGCGCTGGGGTCGGCTACGCAGTATTTT. Protein sequence: CASSEALGSATQYF.